The 3 T cell receptor beta chains below were found in one sample sequenced in a study of blood T cell repertoires in COVID-19. Profiled with immunoSEQ multiplex PCR; TCRdb holds only in-frame clones, not every one. Here the sample spans approximately 140,000 clones, under 90% being singletons. The sequenced sample consisted of peripheral blood. The receptors shown here come from an elderly woman in a cohort sampled during active or convalescent COVID-19.

CDR3 sequence: CASSIWGGYGYTF. The CDR3 DNA follows: TGTGCCAGTAGTATATGGGGGGGCTATGGCTACACCTTC. The gene calls are TRBV19 and TRBJ1-2; D might be TRBD1 (5 bases). Germline V gives CDR1 LNHDA, CDR2 SQIVND (reference sequence). The CDR3 runs 13 residues. V shed 2 bases and J shed 4 bases, with 8 bases lying between them.

The chain is built from TRBV27 and TRBJ1-5; D ambiguous. V was shortened by 2 bases and J by 3 bases, with 11 bases between the two germline ends. The CDR3 contains 15 residues. Germline V gene data show CDR1 as MNHEY and CDR2 as SMNVEV (reference sequence). The CDR3 DNA is TGTGCCAGCAGTTTAGAGGGTTCCTTCAATCAGCCCCAGCATTTT. It specifies CASSLEGSFNQPQHF.

The chain employs TRBV3-1 (or the pseudogene TRBV3-2) and TRBJ1-1; unclear D gene. CDR1 LGHDT and CDR2 YNNKEL come from the germline V gene (reference sequence). The CDR3 runs 13 residues. V dropped 1 base and J dropped 11 bases, with 14 bases sitting between them. The chain's CDR3 is CASSQGPLFLAFF. The CDR3 DNA follows: TGTGCCAGCAGCCAAGGTCCTCTATTCTTGGCTTTCTTT.